One and the same sample provided the 20 T cell receptor beta chains below, sequenced in a study of cytomegalovirus exposure and HLA in healthy donors. Primers for the PCR totalled 60 Vbeta and 13 Jbeta. Clones were sequenced by immunoSEQ multiplex PCR, and TCRdb holds only the in-frame ones, with some missing. The table includes roughly 200,000 clones, roughly 79% detected once. The specimen sequenced was PBMCs. These receptors were taken from a woman between 40 and 55 years old in good health and CMV-seronegative.

The chain joins TRBV2 to TRBJ1-6; possibly TRBD1 for D (5 bases). The CDR3 runs 15 residues. Germline V gene lookup returns CDR1 SNHLY and CDR2 FYNNEI. V was trimmed by 3 bases and J by 9 bases, leaving 15 bases between them. In DNA, the CDR3 is TGTGCCAGCAGTGACCTGGGGGGACGACGTTCACCCCTCCACTTT. As protein: CASSDLGGRRSPLHF.

The chain uses TRBV18 and TRBJ1-1; D perhaps matches TRBD1 (6 bases). The length of the CDR3 is 17 residues. Germline lookup yields CDR1 KGHSH and CDR2 LQKENI. Trimming took 3 bases from V and 0 from J, leaving 17 bases between them. The CDR3 DNA sequence: TGTGCCAGCTCACCTCGCACGGGACATAACCTGAACACTGAAGCTTTCTTT. It is translated as CASSPRTGHNLNTEAFF.

The chain combines TRBV28 with TRBJ2-5; 8 positions agree with TRBD1. The ends lost 3 bases at V and 11 bases at J; junction bases unmatched: 17. The CDR3 sequence is 16 residues long. The germline CDR1 and CDR2 sequences are MDHEN and SYDVKM. This CDR3 reads CASSFPKAQGAKEQYF. CDR3 DNA sequence: TGTGCCAGCAGTTTTCCAAAGGCCCAGGGGGCTAAGGAGCAGTACTTC.

This clone came up a few times. The genes are TRBV6-6 and TRBJ2-7, with a possible D match to TRBD1 (6 bases). The germline V gene encodes CDR1 MNHNY and CDR2 SVGAGI (reference sequence). The CDR3 spans 14 residues. Trimming cost V 10 bases and J 0 bases, with 16 bases left between them. The CDR3 here is CATAWDTHSYEQYF. CDR3 coding DNA: TGTGCCACGGCGTGGGACACTCACTCCTACGAGCAGTACTTC.

The genes are TRBV27 and TRBJ2-1; possibly TRBD2 for D (7 bases). Between the trimmed V and J ends, which lost 6 bases and 12 bases, there was a span of 15 bases. Germline loops: CDR1 MNHEY, CDR2 SMNVEV (reference sequence). CDR3 size: 12 residues. The CDR3 DNA reads TGTGCCAGCAGCCCACTAGGGGGGGGGCAGTTCTTC. It yields the protein CASSPLGGGQFF.

The rearrangement joins TRBV9 to TRBJ2-5; perhaps TRBD2 as D (5 bases). This CDR3 has 14 amino acids. From germline, CDR1 is SGDLS and CDR2 YYNGEE. V lost 4 bases and J 2 bases, leaving 12 bases between the germline ends. The CDR3 reads CASSPHPGQETQYF. DNA for the CDR3: TGTGCCAGCAGCCCCCACCCGGGACAAGAGACCCAGTACTTC.

The rearrangement links TRBV27 to TRBJ1-6; 9 bases fit TRBD1. With 6 bases clipped from V and 6 bases from J, the junction kept 9 bases outside the gene matches. Germline CDR1 reads MNHEY; CDR2 reads SMNVEV (reference sequence). The CDR3 consists of 16 residues. The CDR3 DNA reads TGTGCCAGCAGACTATCCGGGACAGGGATTAATTCACCCCTCCACTTT. The encoded protein is CASRLSGTGINSPLHF.

The chain is built from TRBV30 and TRBJ1-1; D not resolved. Trimming took 2 bases from V and 5 from J, leaving 18 bases between them. The V gene's germline CDR1 is GTSNPN and CDR2 SVGIG (reference sequence). This CDR3 comprises 15 residues. CDR3: CAWSRGIFEGTEAFF. The CDR3 DNA follows: TGTGCCTGGAGTCGCGGGATTTTCGAAGGTACTGAAGCTTTCTTT.

The CDR3 DNA sequence: TGTGCCATCAGACGAGGGGGACCGGGGAATGAGCAGTTCTTC. Translating gives CAIRRGGPGNEQFF. This sequence joins TRBV15 and TRBJ2-1; the D gene is possibly TRBD1 (6 bases). V dropped 10 bases and J dropped 7 bases, with 20 bases sitting between them. The CDR3 length is 14 residues. Germline V CDR1 and CDR2: LNHNV, YYDKDF (reference sequence). Together with reference TRBV15 and TRBJ2-1, the CDR3 gives the full variable domain: DAMVIQNPRYQVTQFGKPVTLSCSQTLNHNVMYWYQQKSSQAPKLLFHYYDKDFNNEADTPDNFQSRRPNTSFCFLDIRSPGLGDTAMYLCAIRRGGPGNEQFFGPGTRLTVL.

The V gene is TRBV7-8, the J gene TRBJ2-2; 8 bases fit TRBD1. There are 15 residues in the CDR3. Per germline, CDR1 SGHVS and CDR2 FQNEAQ. V dropped 5 bases and J dropped 1; count of bases not matched to a gene: 3. The CDR3 is CASSLGTGNTGELFF. The DNA for the CDR3 is TGTGCCAGCAGCCTAGGGACAGGGAACACCGGGGAGCTGTTTTTT.

This sequence joins TRBV14 and TRBJ2-1; perhaps TRBD1 as D (6 bases). CDR1 is SGHDN and CDR2 is FVKESK in the germline V gene. The CDR3 consists of 14 residues. V shed 0 bases and J shed 9 bases, with 12 bases lying between them. The CDR3 here is CASSQDLAGVEQFF. Written as DNA, the CDR3 is TGTGCCAGCAGCCAAGACTTGGCAGGGGTTGAGCAGTTCTTC.

The chain uses TRBV5-4 and TRBJ2-5, with D maybe TRBD2 (6 bases). V gave up 5 bases and J gave up 4 bases, with 12 bases separating them. The CDR3 totals 13 residues. From germline, CDR1 is SGHNT and CDR2 YYREEE (reference sequence). In DNA, the CDR3 is TGTGCCAGCAGTGCGACTAGTCGAGAGACCCAGTACTTC. Amino acids: CASSATSRETQYF. Full variable domain (rest looked up from reference TRBV5-4 and TRBJ2-5): ETGVTQSPTHLIKTRGQQVTLRCSSQSGHNTVSWYQQALGQGPQFIFQYYREEENGRGNFPPRFSGLQFPNYSSELNVNALELDDSALYLCASSATSRETQYFGPGTRLLVL.

The chain carries TRBV5-1 and TRBJ2-7; TRBD1 matches at 8 bases. Germline trimming cut 0 bases from V and 0 bases from J; bases unmatched to any gene: 2. CDR1 is SGHRS and CDR2 is YFSETQ in the germline V gene. This CDR3 is 15 amino acids long. The CDR3 spells CASSLGTGPSYEQYF. The CDR3 DNA reads TGCGCCAGCAGCTTGGGGACAGGGCCCTCCTACGAGCAGTACTTC. Full variable domain (missing parts from reference TRBV5-1 and TRBJ2-7): KAGVTQTPRYLIKTRGQQVTLSCSPISGHRSVSWYQQTPGQGLQFLFEYFSETQRNKGNFPGRFSGRQFSNSRSEMNVSTLELGDSALYLCASSLGTGPSYEQYFGPGTRLTVT.

Notes on this clone: The junction differs from germline at one of its ends, possibly a read error. The rearrangement joins TRBV5-4 to TRBJ1-1, with D maybe TRBD1 (5 bases). The V gene's germline CDR1 is SGHNT and CDR2 YYREEE (reference sequence). This CDR3 has 15 amino acids. The CDR3 spells CASSTPGLTNAEAFF. For the CDR3, the DNA is TGTGCCAGCAGCACCCCGGGACTTACGAACGCTGAAGCTTTCTTT. Variable domain in full (rest from reference TRBV5-4 and TRBJ1-1): ETGVTQSPTHLIKTRGQQVTLRCSSQSGHNTVSWYQQALGQGPQFIFQYYREEENGRGNFPPRFSGLQFPNYSSELNVNALELDDSALYLCASSTPGLTNAEAFFGQGTRLTVV.

This clone was detected only once. This rearrangement joins TRBV19 to TRBJ2-7; 9 nucleotides line up with TRBD1. The CDR3 is 15 amino acids. CDR1 LNHDA and CDR2 SQIVND come from the germline V gene (reference sequence). V was pared by 6 bases and J by 5 bases, with 11 bases of the junction left unmatched. The CDR3 region is CASSRPGQGINEQYF. The CDR3 nucleotides read TGTGCCAGTAGCCGACCGGGACAGGGCATAAACGAGCAGTACTTC.

This sequence joins TRBV7-9 and TRBJ2-7; the match to TRBD1 covers 8 bases. V was pared by 2 bases and J by 0 bases, with 3 bases of the junction left unmatched. In germline, CDR1 is SEHNR, CDR2 FQNEAQ (reference sequence). This CDR3 is 15 amino acids long. CDR3 amino acids: CASSLLTGGSYEQYF. DNA for the CDR3: TGTGCCAGCAGCTTACTCACAGGGGGCTCCTACGAGCAGTACTTC.

This chain connects TRBV27 to TRBJ1-5, with D unresolved. Germline CDR1 is MNHEY and CDR2 is SMNVEV (reference sequence). The CDR3 is made up of 13 amino acids. With 4 bases removed from V and 4 bases from J, the gap between germline ends came to 8 bases. CDR3 region: CASSWAQNQPQHF. The CDR3 DNA reads as TGTGCCAGCAGTTGGGCTCAGAATCAGCCCCAGCATTTT.

This chain uses TRBV5-5 with TRBJ2-7; the match to TRBD2 covers 7 bases. CDR1 and CDR2 from the germline V gene are SGHKS and YYEKEE (reference sequence). Trimming cost V 2 bases and J 7 bases; bases outside gene matches: 9. The CDR3 runs 14 residues. CDR3 loop: CASSFSPGGQEQYF. DNA of the CDR3: TGTGCCAGCAGCTTTAGTCCGGGGGGTCAGGAGCAGTACTTC.

The V call is TRBV11-2, the J call TRBJ2-7; 11 nucleotides agree with TRBD1. V lost 1 base to trimming and J lost 3 bases; unmatched junction nucleotides: 5. Looked up from germline, CDR1 is SGHAT and CDR2 is FQNNGV. This CDR3 comprises 16 residues. The CDR3: CASSLGLGQGVYEQYF. In DNA form, the CDR3 reads TGTGCCAGCAGCTTAGGGCTGGGACAGGGGGTCTACGAGCAGTACTTC.

A few counts support this clone. J is TRBJ1-4 and V is TRBV5-1; D call uncertain. Germline V CDR1 and CDR2: SGHRS, YFSETQ. This CDR3 contains 15 residues. V lost 4 bases and J lost 3, with 13 bases in between. The CDR3 sequence is CASSREGPPNEKLFF. CDR3 DNA: TGCGCCAGCAGCCGTGAGGGTCCGCCTAATGAAAAACTGTTTTTT.